The present T cell receptor beta chain was sequenced within a study of response to subunit inactivated influenza vaccine (dated by TCRdb to the late 2010s). In the study overall: Deep quantitative T cell receptor repertoire profiling was used in the study to track responses to a trivalent subunit inactivated influenza vaccine. Study-wide conclusions, independent of this receptor: The authors proposed that each seasonal influenza vaccination may bring in only a limited number of new T cells.

Per the germline V gene (reference sequence), DFQATT is the CDR1 and SNEGSKA is the CDR2. V was cut back by 5 bases and J by 1 base, leaving a gap of 16 bases between them. From the cysteine up to the phenylalanine, the CDR3 has a length of 15 residues. The entry retains the CDR3 DNA only, 45 bases that are in frame from base 1. Libraries were constructed by RT-PCR. The reads were generated on an Illumina HiSeq 2500. TCRdb reanalyzed the raw reads on its own, using fastp at Q25 for trimming and MiXCR for clone calling, and kept in-frame beta chains. Each CDR3 protein gets just one entry, which takes the most common genes and DNA from the rows behind it. The sample contains 800,000 to 1,000,000 distinct CDR3 sequences, roughly 20% of them found a single time. Around 9.6% of the sample is in the top ten clones. This clonotype was seen ten or more times. It has no known antigen specificity. Base qualities are not at hand, and no much larger clone is one base apart.

The sequencing here drew on PBMCs from blood, taken 5 days after vaccination. This sequence was found in a man aged 50 to 59 who received an inactivated influenza vaccine. Donor details come from another sample of the same person, matched by shared clones. This chain is built from TRBV20-1 and TRBJ2-3; the D region possibly corresponds to TRBD1 (7 bases align). The CDR3: CSAQSGGRGTDTQYF. The DNA sequence is TGCAGTGCTCAATCAGGGGGGCGGGGCACAGATACGCAGTATTTT.